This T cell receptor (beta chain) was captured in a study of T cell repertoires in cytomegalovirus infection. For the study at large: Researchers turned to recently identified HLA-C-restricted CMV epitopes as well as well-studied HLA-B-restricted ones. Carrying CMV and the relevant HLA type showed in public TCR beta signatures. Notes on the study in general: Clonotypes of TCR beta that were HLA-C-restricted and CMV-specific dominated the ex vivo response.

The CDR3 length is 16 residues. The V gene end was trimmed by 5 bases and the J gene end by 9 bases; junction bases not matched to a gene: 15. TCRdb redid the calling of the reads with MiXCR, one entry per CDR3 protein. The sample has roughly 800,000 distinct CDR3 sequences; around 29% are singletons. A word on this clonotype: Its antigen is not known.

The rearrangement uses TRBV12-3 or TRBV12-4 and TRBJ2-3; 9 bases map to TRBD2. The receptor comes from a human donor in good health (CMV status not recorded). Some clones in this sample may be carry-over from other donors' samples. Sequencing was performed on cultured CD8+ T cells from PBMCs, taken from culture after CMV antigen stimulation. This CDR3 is CASSPIAGVGEWTQYF. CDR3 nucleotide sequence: TGTGCCAGCAGTCCCATAGCGGGGGTCGGAGAATGGACGCAGTATTTT.